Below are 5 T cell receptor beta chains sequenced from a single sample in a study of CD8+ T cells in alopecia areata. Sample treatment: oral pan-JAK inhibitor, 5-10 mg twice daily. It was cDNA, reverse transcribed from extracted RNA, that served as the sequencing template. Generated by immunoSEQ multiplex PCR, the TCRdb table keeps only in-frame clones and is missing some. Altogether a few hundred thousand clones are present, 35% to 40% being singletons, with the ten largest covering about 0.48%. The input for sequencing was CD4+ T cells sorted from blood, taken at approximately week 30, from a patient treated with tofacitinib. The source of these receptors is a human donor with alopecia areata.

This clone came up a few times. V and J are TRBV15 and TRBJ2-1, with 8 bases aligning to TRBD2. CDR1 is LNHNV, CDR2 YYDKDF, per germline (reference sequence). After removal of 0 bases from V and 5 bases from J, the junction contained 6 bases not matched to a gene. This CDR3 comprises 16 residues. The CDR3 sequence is CATSRERLAPNNEQFF. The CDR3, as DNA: TGTGCCACCAGCAGAGAAAGACTAGCGCCAAACAATGAGCAGTTCTTC.

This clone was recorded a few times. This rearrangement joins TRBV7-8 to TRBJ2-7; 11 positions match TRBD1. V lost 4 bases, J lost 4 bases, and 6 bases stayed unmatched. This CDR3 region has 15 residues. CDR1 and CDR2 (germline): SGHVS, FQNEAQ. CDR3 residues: CASSSRTGGIYEQYF. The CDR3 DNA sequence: TGTGCCAGCAGCTCCCGGACAGGGGGCATTTACGAGCAGTACTTC.

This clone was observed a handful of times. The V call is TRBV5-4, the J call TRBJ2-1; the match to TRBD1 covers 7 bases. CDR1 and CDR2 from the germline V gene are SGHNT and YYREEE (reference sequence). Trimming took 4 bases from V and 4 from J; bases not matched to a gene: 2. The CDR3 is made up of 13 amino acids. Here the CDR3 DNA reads TGTGCCAGCAGCCCGACAGGGTACAATGAGCAGTTCTTC. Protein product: CASSPTGYNEQFF.

The CDR3 protein is CASVGGDTEAFF. CDR3 DNA: TGTGCCAGCGTAGGGGGAGACACTGAAGCTTTCTTT. This sequence joins TRBV7-3 and TRBJ1-1; TRBD1 is a possible D gene (6 bases). Germline-derived CDR1 and CDR2 are SGHTA and FQGTGA. V was pared by 8 bases and J by 3 bases, with 10 bases between. This CDR3 has 12 amino acids.

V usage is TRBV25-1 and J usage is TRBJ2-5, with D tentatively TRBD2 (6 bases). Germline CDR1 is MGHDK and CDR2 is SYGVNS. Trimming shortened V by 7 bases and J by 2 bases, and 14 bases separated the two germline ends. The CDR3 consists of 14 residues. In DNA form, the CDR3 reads TGTGCCAGCACGACGCGGGGATCGCAAGAGACCCAGTACTTC. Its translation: CASTTRGSQETQYF.